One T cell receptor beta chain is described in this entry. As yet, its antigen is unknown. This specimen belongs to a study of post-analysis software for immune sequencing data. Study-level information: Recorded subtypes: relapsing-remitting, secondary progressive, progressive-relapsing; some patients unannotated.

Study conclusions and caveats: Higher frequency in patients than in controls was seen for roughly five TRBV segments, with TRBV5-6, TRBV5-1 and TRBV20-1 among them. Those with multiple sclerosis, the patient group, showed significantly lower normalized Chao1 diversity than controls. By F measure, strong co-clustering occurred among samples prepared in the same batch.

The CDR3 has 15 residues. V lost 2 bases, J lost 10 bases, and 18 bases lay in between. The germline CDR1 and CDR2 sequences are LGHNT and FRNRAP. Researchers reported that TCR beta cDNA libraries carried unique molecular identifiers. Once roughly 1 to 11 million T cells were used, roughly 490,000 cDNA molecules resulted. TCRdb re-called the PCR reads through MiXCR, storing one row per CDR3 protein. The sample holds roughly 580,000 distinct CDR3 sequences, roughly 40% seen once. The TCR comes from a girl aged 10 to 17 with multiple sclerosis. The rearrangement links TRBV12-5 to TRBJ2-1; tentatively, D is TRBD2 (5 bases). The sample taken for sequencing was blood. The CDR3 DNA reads TGTGCTAGTGGTTTGATCGGTGGGATACGAGGGGAGCAGTTCTTC. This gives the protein CASGLIGGIRGEQFF.